This T cell receptor (beta chain) was documented in a study of blood T cell repertoires in COVID-19. The overall study: T cells, B-cell-depleted T cells, or PBMCs supplied cDNA or gDNA.

J lost 4 bases, V lost 7 bases, and 8 bases had no gene match. Germline assignment: CDR1 ENHRY and CDR2 SYGVKD. This CDR3 has 16 residues. TCRdb's copy holds only in-frame clones and misses some; the assay was immunoSEQ multiplex PCR. The sample lists 150,000 to 190,000 clones, roughly 80% occurring once. The sequenced sample consisted of peripheral blood. This receptor was taken from a woman over 75 with acute or convalescent COVID-19. J is TRBJ2-3 and V is TRBV10-3; 13 bases are shared with TRBD2. The CDR3 region has the DNA TGTGCCATCATGCTCCCGGGACTAGCGGGACCAGATACGCAGTATTTT. Translation gives CAIMLPGLAGPDTQYF.